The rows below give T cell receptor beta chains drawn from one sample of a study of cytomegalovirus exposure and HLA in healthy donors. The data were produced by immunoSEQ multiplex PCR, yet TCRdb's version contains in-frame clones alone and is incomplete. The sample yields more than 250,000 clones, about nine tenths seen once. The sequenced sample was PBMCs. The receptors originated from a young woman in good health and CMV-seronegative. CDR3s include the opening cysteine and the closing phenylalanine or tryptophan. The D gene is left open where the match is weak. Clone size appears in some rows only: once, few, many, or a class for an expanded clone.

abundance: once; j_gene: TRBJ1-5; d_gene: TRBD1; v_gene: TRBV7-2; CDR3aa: CASSLGQGINQPQHF; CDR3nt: TGTGCCAGCAGCTTAGGACAGGGGATCAATCAGCCCCAGCATTTT
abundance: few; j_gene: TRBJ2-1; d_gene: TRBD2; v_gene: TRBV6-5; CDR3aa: CASSRLAGGSNEQFF; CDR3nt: TGTGCCAGCAGCCGTCTAGCGGGAGGTTCGAATGAGCAGTTCTTC
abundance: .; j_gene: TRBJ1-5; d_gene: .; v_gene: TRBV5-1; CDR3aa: CASSLDGGQYQPQHF; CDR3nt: TGCGCCAGCAGCTTGGATGGGGGCCAATATCAGCCCCAGCATTTT
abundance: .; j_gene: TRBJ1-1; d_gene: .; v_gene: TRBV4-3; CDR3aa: CASSLAIPTEAFF; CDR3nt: TGCGCCAGCAGCCTCGCGATTCCCACTGAAGCTTTCTTT
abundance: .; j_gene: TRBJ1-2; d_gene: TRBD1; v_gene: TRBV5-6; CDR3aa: CASSWGQGNRYGYTF; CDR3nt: TGTGCCAGCAGCTGGGGACAGGGAAATCGCTATGGCTACACCTTC
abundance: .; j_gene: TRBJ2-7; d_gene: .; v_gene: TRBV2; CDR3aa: CASIPTGGHHEQYF; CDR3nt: TGTGCCAGCATTCCCACCGGGGGGCACCACGAGCAGTACTTC
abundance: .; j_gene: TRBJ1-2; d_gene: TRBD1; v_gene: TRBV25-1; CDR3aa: CASSENRGQYYGYTF; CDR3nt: TGTGCCAGCAGTGAAAATAGGGGACAGTACTATGGCTACACCTTC
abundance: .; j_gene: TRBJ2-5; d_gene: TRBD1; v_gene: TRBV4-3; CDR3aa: CASSQQFDRGVETQYF; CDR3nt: TGCGCCAGCAGCCAACAATTTGACAGGGGGGTAGAGACCCAGTACTTC
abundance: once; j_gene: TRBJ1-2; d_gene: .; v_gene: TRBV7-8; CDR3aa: CASSHALNYGYTF; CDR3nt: TGTGCCAGCAGCCACGCACTCAACTATGGCTACACCTTC
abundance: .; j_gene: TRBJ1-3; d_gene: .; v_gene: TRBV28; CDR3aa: CASIARGSGNTIYF; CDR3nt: TGTGCCAGCATCGCCAGGGGCTCTGGAAACACCATATATTTT
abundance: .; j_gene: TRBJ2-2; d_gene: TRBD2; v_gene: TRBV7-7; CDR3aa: CASSPGGTNTGELFF; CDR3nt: TGTGCTAGCAGCCCCGGGGGGACGAACACCGGGGAGCTGTTTTTT
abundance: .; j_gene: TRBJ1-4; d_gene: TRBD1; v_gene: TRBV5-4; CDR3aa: CASSLQGGINEKLFF; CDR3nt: TGTGCCAGCAGCTTACAGGGGGGAATTAATGAAAAACTGTTTTTT
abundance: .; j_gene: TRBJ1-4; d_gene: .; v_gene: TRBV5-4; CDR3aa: CASSLAGLGSTNEKLFF; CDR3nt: TGTGCCAGCAGCTTGGCCGGGTTAGGTTCAACTAATGAAAAACTGTTTTTT
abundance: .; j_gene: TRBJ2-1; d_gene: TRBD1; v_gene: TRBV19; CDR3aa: CASSTTGVIGDEQFF; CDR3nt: TGTGCCAGTAGTACGACAGGGGTCATAGGCGATGAGCAGTTCTTC
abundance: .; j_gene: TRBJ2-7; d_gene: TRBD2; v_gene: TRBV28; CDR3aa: CASSGRELSYEQYF; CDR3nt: TGTGCCAGCAGCGGGAGGGAGTTGTCCTACGAGCAGTACTTC
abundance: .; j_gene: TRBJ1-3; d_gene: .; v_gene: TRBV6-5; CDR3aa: CASSSSGGGNTIYF; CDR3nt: TGTGCCAGCAGTTCCTCGGGGGGTGGAAACACCATATATTTT
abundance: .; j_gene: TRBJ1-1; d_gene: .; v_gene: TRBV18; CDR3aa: CASSPWTSNTEAFF; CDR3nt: TGTGCCAGCTCTCCCTGGACATCGAACACTGAAGCTTTCTTT
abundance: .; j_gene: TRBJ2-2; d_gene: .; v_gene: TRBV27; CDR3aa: CASSLYSGAITGELFF; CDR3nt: TGTGCCAGCAGTTTATATTCGGGAGCAATCACCGGGGAGCTGTTTTTT
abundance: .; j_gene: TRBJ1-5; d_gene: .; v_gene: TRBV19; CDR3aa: CASSIISGVRGNQPQHF; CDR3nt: TGTGCCAGTAGTATTATCTCAGGCGTCAGGGGTAATCAGCCCCAGCATTTT
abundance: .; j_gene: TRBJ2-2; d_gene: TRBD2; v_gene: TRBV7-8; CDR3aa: CASSLGRLAGTGELFF; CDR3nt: TGTGCCAGCAGCTTAGGCCGACTAGCGGGGACCGGGGAGCTGTTTTTT
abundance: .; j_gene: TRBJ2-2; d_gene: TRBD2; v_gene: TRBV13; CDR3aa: CASSLWLAGDTGELFF; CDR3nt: TGTGCCAGCAGCTTGTGGCTAGCGGGGGACACCGGGGAGCTGTTTTTT
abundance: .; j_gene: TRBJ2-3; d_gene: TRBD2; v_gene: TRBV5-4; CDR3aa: CATFSRTSATDTQYF; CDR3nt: TGTGCCACATTCTCCCGGACTAGTGCGACAGATACGCAGTATTTT
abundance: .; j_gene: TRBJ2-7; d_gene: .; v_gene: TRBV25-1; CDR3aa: CASSLIGHYEQYF; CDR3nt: TGTGCCAGCAGTCTGATAGGACACTACGAGCAGTACTTC
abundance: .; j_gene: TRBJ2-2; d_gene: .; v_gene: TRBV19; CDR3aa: CASSIDSYTGELFF; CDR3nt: TGTGCCAGTAGTATCGACTCCTACACCGGGGAGCTGTTTTTT
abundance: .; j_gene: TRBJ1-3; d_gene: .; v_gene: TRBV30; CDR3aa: CAWSPGEISGNTIYF; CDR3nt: TGTGCCTGGTCCCCAGGGGAAATTTCTGGAAACACCATATATTTT
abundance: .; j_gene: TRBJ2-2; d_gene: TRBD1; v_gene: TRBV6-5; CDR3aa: CAMTGQGNTGELFF; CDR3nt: TGTGCCATGACGGGACAGGGAAACACCGGGGAGCTGTTTTTT
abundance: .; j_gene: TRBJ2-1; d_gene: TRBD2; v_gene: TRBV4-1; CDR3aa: CASSQAGTSYNEQFF; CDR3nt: TGCGCCAGCAGCCAAGCAGGGACTAGCTACAATGAGCAGTTCTTC
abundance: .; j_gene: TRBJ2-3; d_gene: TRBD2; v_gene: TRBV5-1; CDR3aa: CASSPGLAGGPAGGTDTQYF; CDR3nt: TGCGCCAGCAGTCCGGGACTAGCGGGAGGGCCTGCTGGCGGCACAGATACGCAGTATTTT
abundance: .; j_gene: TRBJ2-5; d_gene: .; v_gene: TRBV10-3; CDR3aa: CAISEGGGFQYF; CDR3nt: TGTGCCATCAGTGAGGGGGGGGGCTTCCAGTACTTC
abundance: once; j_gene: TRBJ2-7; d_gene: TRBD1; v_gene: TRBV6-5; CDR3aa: CASSTRDRLEYEQYF; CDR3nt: TGTGCCAGCAGTACCCGGGACAGATTAGAGTACGAGCAGTACTTC
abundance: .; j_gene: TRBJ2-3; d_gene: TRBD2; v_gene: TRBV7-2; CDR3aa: CASSKGLASGDTQYF; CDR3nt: TGTGCCAGCAGCAAGGGACTAGCGAGCGGGGATACGCAGTATTTT
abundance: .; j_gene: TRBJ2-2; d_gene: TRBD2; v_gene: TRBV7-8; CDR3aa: CASSLRAGAGELFF; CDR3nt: TGTGCCAGCAGCTTAAGGGCGGGAGCCGGGGAGCTGTTTTTT
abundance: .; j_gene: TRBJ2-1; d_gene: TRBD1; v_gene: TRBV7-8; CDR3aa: CASSLRDRGTSYNEQFF; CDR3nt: TGTGCCAGCAGCTTAAGGGACAGAGGGACCTCCTACAATGAGCAGTTCTTC
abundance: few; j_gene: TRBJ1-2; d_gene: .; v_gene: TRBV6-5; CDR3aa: CASSSLDLDGYTF; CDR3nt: TGTGCCAGCAGTTCCCTCGACTTGGATGGCTACACCTTC
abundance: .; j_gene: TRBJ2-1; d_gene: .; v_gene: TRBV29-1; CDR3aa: CSGGQGSYNEQFF; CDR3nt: TGCAGCGGGGGCCAGGGGTCCTACAATGAGCAGTTCTTC
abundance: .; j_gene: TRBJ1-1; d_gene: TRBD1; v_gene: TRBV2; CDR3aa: CASSVQGETEAFF; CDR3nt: TGTGCCAGCAGTGTACAGGGGGAAACTGAAGCTTTCTTT
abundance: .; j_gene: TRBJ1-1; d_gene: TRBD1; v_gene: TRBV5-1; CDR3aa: CASSVGQRNTEAFF; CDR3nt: TGCGCCAGCAGCGTGGGACAGAGAAACACTGAAGCTTTCTTT
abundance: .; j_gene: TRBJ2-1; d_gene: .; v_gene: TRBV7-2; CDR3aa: CASSQSAGLNEQFF; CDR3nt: TGTGCCAGCAGCCAGTCGGCTGGGCTCAATGAGCAGTTCTTC
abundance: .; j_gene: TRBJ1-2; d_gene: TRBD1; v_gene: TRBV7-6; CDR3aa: CASSLEEGGGYTF; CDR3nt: TGTGCCAGCAGCTTAGAGGAAGGGGGCGGCTACACCTTC
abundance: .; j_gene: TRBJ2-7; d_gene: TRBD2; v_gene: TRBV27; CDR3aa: CASSQGVASGSGDEQYF; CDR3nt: TGTGCCAGCAGCCAAGGGGTGGCTAGCGGGAGTGGCGACGAGCAGTACTTC
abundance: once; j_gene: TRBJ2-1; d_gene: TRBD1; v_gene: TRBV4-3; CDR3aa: CASSRTGDVYNEQFF; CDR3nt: TGCGCCAGCTCCCGGACAGGGGACGTGTACAATGAGCAGTTCTTC
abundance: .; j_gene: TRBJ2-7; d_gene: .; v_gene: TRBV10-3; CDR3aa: CATLEGTSYEQYF; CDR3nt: TGTGCCACCCTTGAGGGTACTTCCTACGAGCAGTACTTC
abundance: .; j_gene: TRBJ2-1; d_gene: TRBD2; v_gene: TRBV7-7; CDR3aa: CASSLTLADNEQFF; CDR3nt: TGTGCCAGCAGCTTAACACTAGCGGACAATGAGCAGTTCTTC
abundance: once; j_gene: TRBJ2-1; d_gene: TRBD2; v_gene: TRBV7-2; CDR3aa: CASSLGGLAGQYGEQFF; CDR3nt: TGTGCCAGCAGCTTAGGGGGACTAGCGGGTCAGTATGGTGAGCAGTTCTTC
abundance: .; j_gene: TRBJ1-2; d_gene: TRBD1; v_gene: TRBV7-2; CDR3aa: CASSPGTGVYYYGYTF; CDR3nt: TGTGCCAGCAGCCCTGGGACAGGGGTATACTACTATGGCTACACCTTC
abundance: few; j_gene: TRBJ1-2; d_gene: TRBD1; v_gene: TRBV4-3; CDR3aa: CASSQEDRGNGYTF; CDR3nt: TGCGCCAGCAGCCAAGAGGACAGGGGGAATGGCTACACCTTC
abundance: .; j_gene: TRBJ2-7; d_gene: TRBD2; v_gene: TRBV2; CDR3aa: CASRGLAGGPSSYEQYF; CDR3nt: TGTGCCAGCAGGGGACTAGCGGGAGGGCCCTCCTCCTACGAGCAGTACTTC
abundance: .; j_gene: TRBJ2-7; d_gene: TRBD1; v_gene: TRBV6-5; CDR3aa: CASRQGVGEQYF; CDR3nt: TGTGCCAGCAGACAGGGGGTGGGCGAGCAGTACTTC
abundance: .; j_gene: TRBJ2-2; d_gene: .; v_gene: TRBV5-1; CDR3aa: CASSLNLAGELFF; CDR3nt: TGCGCCAGCAGCTTAAACCTAGCCGGGGAGCTGTTTTTT
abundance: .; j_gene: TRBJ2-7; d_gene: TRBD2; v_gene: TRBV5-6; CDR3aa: CASSSPGLSYEQYF; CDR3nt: TGTGCCAGCAGCTCACCGGGACTATCCTACGAGCAGTACTTC
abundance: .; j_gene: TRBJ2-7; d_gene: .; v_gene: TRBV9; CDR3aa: CASSVALDTPYEQYF; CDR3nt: TGTGCCAGCAGCGTAGCACTAGATACGCCCTACGAGCAGTACTTC
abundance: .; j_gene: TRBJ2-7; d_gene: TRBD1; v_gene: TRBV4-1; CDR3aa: CASSNRDRGLLSYEQYF; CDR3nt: TGCGCCAGCAGCAACCGGGACAGGGGGCTTTTATCCTACGAGCAGTACTTC
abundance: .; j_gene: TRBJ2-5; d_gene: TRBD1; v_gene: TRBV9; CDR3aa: CASSVFGSGGQETQYF; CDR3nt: TGTGCCAGCAGCGTATTTGGTTCAGGGGGTCAAGAGACCCAGTACTTC
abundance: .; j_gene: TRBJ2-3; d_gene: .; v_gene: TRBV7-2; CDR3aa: CASSLVGADTQYF; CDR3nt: TGTGCCAGCAGCTTGGTCGGAGCAGATACGCAGTATTTT
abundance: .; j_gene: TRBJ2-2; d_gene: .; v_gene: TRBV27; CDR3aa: CASSFALNTGELFF; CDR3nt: TGTGCCAGCAGTTTTGCACTGAACACCGGGGAGCTGTTTTTT
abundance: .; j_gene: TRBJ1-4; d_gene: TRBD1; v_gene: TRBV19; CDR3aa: CASSIGQVKREKLFF; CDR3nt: TGTGCCAGTAGTATTGGACAGGTCAAACGTGAAAAACTGTTTTTT
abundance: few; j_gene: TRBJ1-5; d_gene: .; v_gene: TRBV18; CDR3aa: CASSKEGRVWQPQHF; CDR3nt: TGTGCCAGCTCAAAGGAGGGCAGGGTGTGGCAGCCCCAGCATTTT